This passage covers 6 T cell receptor beta chains from one sample sequenced in a study of cytomegalovirus exposure and HLA in healthy donors. Both 60 Vbeta primers and 13 Jbeta primers went into the PCR. The repertoire was sequenced with immunoSEQ multiplex PCR; TCRdb's copy has only in-frame clones and lacks some. This table lists 150,000 or so clones. What was sequenced was PBMCs. These receptor sequences come from a woman aged 40 to 50 in good health and CMV-seropositive.

The chain joins TRBV13 to TRBJ1-5; 10 nucleotides line up with TRBD1. This CDR3 has 14 residues. Germline CDR1 reads PRHDT; CDR2 reads FYEKMQ (reference sequence). With V trimmed by 5 bases and J by 7 bases, 5 bases remained unmatched. DNA of the CDR3: TGTGCCAGCAGCCAAGGGACAGGGGCCCAGCCCCAGCATTTT. Its translation is CASSQGTGAQPQHF.

This chain connects TRBV27 to TRBJ2-7; TRBD2 might be the D (5 bases). The CDR3 is 15 residues long. Germline-derived CDR1 and CDR2 are MNHEY and SMNVEV (reference sequence). V was pared by 2 bases and J by 3 bases, with 14 bases between. CDR3 residues: CASSLGGVRYYEQYF. The CDR3 DNA follows: TGTGCCAGCAGTTTAGGAGGAGTCCGATACTACGAGCAGTACTTC.

V and J are TRBV28 and TRBJ2-7; D might be TRBD1 (6 bases). This CDR3 has 13 residues. Trimming pared 8 bases from V and 4 bases from J, leaving 15 bases between. Per germline, CDR1 MDHEN and CDR2 SYDVKM. The CDR3: CASSRRGNYEQYF. The CDR3, as DNA: TGTGCCAGCTCCCGCAGGGGAAATTACGAGCAGTACTTC. The full variable domain, in which reference TRBV28 and TRBJ2-7 provide the parts outside the CDR3, is DVKVTQSSRYLVKRTGEKVFLECVQDMDHENMFWYRQDPGLGLRLIYFSYDVKMKEKGDIPEGYSVSREKKERFSLILESASTNQTSMYLCASSRRGNYEQYFGPGTRLTVT.

This chain connects TRBV19 to TRBJ1-1; perhaps TRBD1 as D (5 bases). The CDR3 is 14 amino acids. The ends were cut back, 7 bases at V and 3 bases at J, with 15 bases in the middle. Germline-derived CDR1 and CDR2 are LNHDA and SQIVND (reference sequence). CDR3: CASTYDSRHTEAFF. The CDR3 coding sequence is TGTGCCAGTACCTACGACAGTCGACACACTGAAGCTTTCTTT.

The chain links TRBV7-8 to TRBJ2-7, with 7 positions matching TRBD1. The DNA end favors TRBJ2-1, so the J call may be wrong. The germline V gene encodes CDR1 SGHVS and CDR2 FQNEAQ. This CDR3 has 15 amino acids. The CDR3 DNA reads as TGTGCCAGCAGCTTAAGGACAGGACAGAATTACGAGCAGTTCTTC. It codes for CASSLRTGQNYEQFF.

The rearrangement uses TRBV29-1 and TRBJ2-1, with 12 bases fitting TRBD2. Trimming cost V 4 bases and J 7 bases; bases outside gene matches: 5. Germline loops: CDR1 SQVTM, CDR2 ANQGSEA. The length of the CDR3 is 14 residues. CDR3 sequence reads: CSVASGRAVNEQFF. In nucleotides, the CDR3 is TGCAGCGTTGCTAGCGGGAGGGCCGTGAATGAGCAGTTCTTC.